Sequencing of this T cell receptor (beta chain) was carried out in a study of blood T cell repertoires in COVID-19. Original data processing: Estimated nucleated cell counts came from reference gene primer amplification. Measured with immunoSEQ multiplex PCR; TCRdb has only the in-frame clones, and not every one. V, J and clone size are taken as reported in that table, and D and trimming were inferred from the DNA itself. The data contain roughly 180,000 clones, roughly 76% of them singletons. In germline, CDR1 is MNHNS, CDR2 SASEGT. The V and J ends lost 0 bases and 4 bases, in that order; junction bases with no gene match: 4. This CDR3 is 15 amino acids long.

This receptor was obtained from a woman aged 45-65 years with active or convalescent COVID-19. The chain uses TRBV6-1 and TRBJ2-5, with 8 positions matching TRBD2. The sequenced sample consisted of peripheral blood. CDR3 protein: CASSEAPSGSETQYF. The CDR3 DNA is TGTGCCAGCAGTGAAGCCCCTAGCGGGTCAGAGACCCAGTACTTC.